The 18 T cell receptor beta chains below were found in one sample sequenced in a study of blood T cell repertoires in COVID-19. The assay was immunoSEQ multiplex PCR, and TCRdb's table has in-frame clones only and misses some. The table records about 210,000 clones, 70% to 90% of them present only once. Specimen: peripheral blood. The receptors stem from a woman in her thirties or forties with acute or convalescent COVID-19.

This chain uses TRBV11-2 with TRBJ2-3; 14 bases are shared with TRBD2. Germline V gene data show CDR1 as SGHAT and CDR2 as FQNNGV. The CDR3 extends over 17 amino acids. V was clipped by 5 bases and J by 7 bases; unmatched bases: 11. The chain's CDR3 is CASSPGLAGARRNTQYF. The CDR3 region has the DNA TGTGCCAGCAGCCCGGGACTAGCGGGGGCCCGACGAAATACGCAGTATTTT.

The CDR3 sequence: CASSSDAGTRRSETQYF. Written as DNA, the CDR3 is TGTGCCAGCAGCTCGGACGCCGGGACTAGACGGTCGGAGACCCAGTACTTC. The J gene is TRBJ2-5, the V gene TRBV5-4, with 8 bases aligning to TRBD2. CDR3 length equals 17 residues. The V segment lost 3 bases and the J segment 5 bases; nucleotides outside the gene matches: 15. Germline values: CDR1 SGHNT, CDR2 YYREEE (reference sequence).

J is TRBJ1-6 and V is TRBV27; TRBD1 agrees at 8 bases. There are 14 residues in the CDR3. J lost 6 bases, V lost 2 bases, and 0 bases had no gene match. Germline lookup yields CDR1 MNHEY and CDR2 SMNVEV (reference sequence). The CDR3 sequence: CASSLDRGNSPLHF. The CDR3 coding sequence is TGTGCCAGCAGTTTAGACAGGGGTAATTCACCCCTCCACTTT.

This clone was seen a few times. The rearrangement uses TRBV18 and TRBJ2-7; D unclear. CDR3 length: 15 residues. Germline V gene lookup returns CDR1 KGHSH and CDR2 LQKENI. Trimming stripped 6 bases from V and 0 bases from J, with 15 bases between. The CDR3 here is CASSAVVGNSYEQYV. The CDR3 DNA reads TGTGCCAGCTCTGCGGTCGTCGGCAACTCCTACGAGCAGTACGTC.

Comments on this clone: Other DNA sequences in this sample translate to the same CDR3. The genes are TRBV9 and TRBJ2-1; D unclear. The germline CDR1 and CDR2 sequences are SGDLS and YYNGEE. There are 14 residues in the CDR3. V lost 4 bases to trimming and J lost 0 bases, with 8 bases between them. DNA of the CDR3: TGTGCCAGCAGCCCTTGGAGCTCCTACAATGAGCAGTTCTTC. Its translation is CASSPWSSYNEQFF.

This rearrangement joins TRBV7-8 to TRBJ2-5, with D perhaps matching TRBD1 (6 bases). This CDR3 region has 16 residues. The V and J ends lost 4 bases and 2 bases respectively, with 17 bases between them. Germline loops: CDR1 SGHVS, CDR2 FQNEAQ. The chain's CDR3 is CASSSNPDRSQETQYF. The CDR3 DNA follows: TGTGCCAGCAGCTCAAACCCCGACAGGTCGCAAGAGACCCAGTACTTC.

The rearrangement links TRBV19 to TRBJ2-5; D is uncertain. Germline V CDR1 and CDR2: LNHDA, SQIVND (reference sequence). The V gene lost 4 bases and the J gene lost 3 bases, with 9 bases spanning the gap. This CDR3 is built from 13 residues. The chain's CDR3 is CASSRADEETQYF. In DNA form, the CDR3 reads TGTGCCAGTAGTAGGGCTGACGAAGAGACCCAGTACTTC. Full variable domain (outside the CDR3, taken from reference TRBV19 and TRBJ2-5): DGGITQSPKYLFRKEGQNVTLSCEQNLNHDAMYWYRQDPGQGLRLIYYSQIVNDFQKGDIAEGYSVSREKKESFPLTVTSAQKNPTAFYLCASSRADEETQYFGPGTRLLVL.

Note on this clone: Other nucleotide sequences in the sample specify the same CDR3. The J gene is TRBJ2-3, the V gene TRBV5-1; 8 bases fit TRBD1. The CDR3 runs to 15 residues. Per germline, CDR1 SGHRS and CDR2 YFSETQ. J lost 2 bases, V lost 2 bases, and 4 bases had no gene match. CDR3 sequence: CASSFQGAHTDTQYF. The DNA of the CDR3 is TGCGCCAGCAGCTTCCAGGGGGCCCACACAGATACGCAGTATTTT.

The rearrangement joins TRBV7-8 to TRBJ2-3; a weak D match, TRBD2 (5 bases). V dropped 5 bases and J dropped 7 bases, with 25 bases sitting between them. Germline lookup yields CDR1 SGHVS and CDR2 FQNEAQ. This CDR3 contains 17 residues. This CDR3 is CASSNKRAAPRRNTQYF. CDR3 bases: TGTGCCAGCAGCAACAAGAGGGCGGCGCCTCGTAGGAATACGCAGTATTTT.

The gene calls are TRBV23-1 and TRBJ1-1; TRBD1 is a possible D gene (6 bases). TRBV23-1 falls under the ORF class, with uncertain function. The CDR3 consists of 15 residues. With 4 bases removed from V and 5 bases from J, the gap between germline ends came to 17 bases. The CDR3 DNA reads as TGCGCCAGCAGTCTTGACCACAGGGTCGAGACTGAAGCTTTCTTT. This translates into CASSLDHRVETEAFF.

The V gene is TRBV3-1 (or the pseudogene TRBV3-2), the J gene TRBJ2-3; 11 nucleotides line up with TRBD2. Germline CDR1 and CDR2: LGHDT and YNNKEL (reference sequence). J lost 5 bases, V lost 4 bases, and 5 bases had no gene match. This CDR3 spans 15 amino acids. This CDR3 reads CASSRLAGGRDTQYF. The CDR3 DNA is TGTGCCAGCAGCCGCCTAGCGGGGGGCCGAGATACGCAGTATTTT.

V and J are TRBV9 and TRBJ1-2; the D gene is possibly TRBD1 (5 bases). V dropped 7 bases and J dropped 2 bases, with 9 bases sitting between them. Germline V gene lookup returns CDR1 SGDLS and CDR2 YYNGEE. This CDR3 spans 12 amino acids. In DNA, the CDR3 is TGTGCCAGCTGGGGGGAGAACTATGGCTACACCTTC. The encoded protein is CASWGENYGYTF.

The chain combines TRBV6-6 with TRBJ1-6, with 9 nucleotides matching TRBD1. This CDR3 comprises 15 residues. Trimming cost V 4 bases and J 7 bases; bases outside gene matches: 5. Germline V CDR1 and CDR2: MNHNY, SVGAGI (reference sequence). CDR3 loop: CASSSFGTGNSPLHF. In nucleotides, the CDR3 is TGTGCCAGCAGTTCGTTCGGGACAGGGAATTCACCCCTCCACTTT.

The genes are TRBV11-2 and TRBJ1-2, with a weak D call TRBD1 (5 bases). Trimming took off 5 bases at V and 2 bases at J, with 15 bases between the two ends. CDR1 and CDR2 from the germline V gene are SGHAT and FQNNGV. The CDR3 runs to 15 residues. This chain's CDR3 is CASSPPGGLNYGYTF. In DNA, the CDR3 is TGTGCCAGCAGCCCGCCGGGGGGGTTGAACTATGGCTACACCTTC.

This sequence joins TRBV27 and TRBJ1-6; D unresolved. From germline, CDR1 is MNHEY and CDR2 SMNVEV (reference sequence). Trimming stripped 0 bases from V and 9 bases from J, with 9 bases between. The length of the CDR3 is 14 residues. CDR3 sequence: CASSLSSHSSPLHF. CDR3 nucleotides: TGTGCCAGCAGTTTATCGTCGCACAGTTCACCCCTCCACTTT.

This chain uses TRBV5-1 with TRBJ1-1; tentatively, D is TRBD1 (5 bases). CDR3 length: 12 residues. Trimming cost V 4 bases and J 11 bases, with 15 bases left between them. Germline V CDR1 and CDR2: SGHRS, YFSETQ. This chain's CDR3 is CASSSGTPEAFF. Written as DNA, the CDR3 is TGCGCCAGCAGCAGCGGGACTCCCGAGGCTTTCTTT.

This clone turned up a few times. The chain employs TRBV7-9 and TRBJ1-2; D is uncertain. This CDR3 region has 15 residues. Germline assignment: CDR1 SEHNR and CDR2 FQNEAQ (reference sequence). Deletions cut 1 base from V and 1 base from J, with 10 bases between. The CDR3 DNA sequence: TGTGCCAGCAGCTTAGGGACCGACTATAACTATGGCTACACCTTC. This codes for CASSLGTDYNYGYTF.

CDR3: CASSHPSGGTDTQYF. The DNA of the CDR3 is TGTGCCAGCAGCCACCCTAGCGGGGGTACAGATACGCAGTATTTT. The genes are TRBV6-5 and TRBJ2-3; 10 positions match TRBD2. Trimming at V came to 6 bases and at J to 3 bases, leaving 6 bases not matched to a gene. The CDR3 consists of 15 residues. Germline-derived CDR1 and CDR2 are MNHEY and SVGAGI.